This record concerns one T cell receptor (beta chain) sequence. Its antigen is still unknown. The V end lost 0 bases, the J end lost 2 bases, and 10 bases lay between the germline ends. The CDR3 covers 15 residues. Per the germline V gene, CDR1 is SGHNT and CDR2 is YYREEE (reference sequence). The data belong to a study of glioma-infiltrating T cells after dendritic cell vaccination. Across the study: Autologous tumor lysate was loaded overnight onto monocyte-derived dendritic cells grown about seven days with IL-4 and GM-CSF. Whole-study findings and limits: Higher TCR clonality did not directly relate to longer survival.

Clones were read by immunoSEQ multiplex PCR, and TCRdb kept only the in-frame ones, dropping some. The table lists around 96,000 clones, over 60% of them singletons. This TCR was sampled from a human donor with glioblastoma. The material sequenced was blood, taken before dendritic cell vaccination. This chain joins TRBV5-4 and TRBJ2-3; D possibly corresponds to TRBD1 (6 bases). The CDR3 DNA sequence: TGTGCCAGCAGCTTGGTGGGGGCCGTCACAGATACGCAGTATTTT. It is translated as CASSLVGAVTDTQYF.